This entry concerns a single TCR beta chain. These data are taken from a study of OX40 agonist ivuxolimab in advanced cancers. This table comes from immunoSEQ multiplex PCR, and its TCRdb copy is limited to in-frame clones, with some not included. Of about 150,000 clones listed, roughly 92% are singletons. This CDR3 region has 12 residues. Germline-derived CDR1 and CDR2 are SGHTA and FQGNSA. V was shortened by 3 bases and J by 3 bases, with 5 bases between the two germline ends. Sequencing used CD4+ or CD8+ T cells sorted from blood, obtained in a trial of the OX40 agonist ivuxolimab. The TCR originated in an adult with an advanced solid tumor such as melanoma, head and neck, liver or kidney cancer. The chain carries TRBV7-2 and TRBJ1-2; no clear D. For the CDR3, the DNA is TGTGCCAGCAGCTTTGCAGACTATGGCTACACCTTC. Translating it yields CASSFADYGYTF.